These T cell receptor beta chains were read from a single sample in a study of shared clonotypes between healthy human individuals. Data came from immunoSEQ multiplex PCR; TCRdb stores just in-frame clones and leaves some out. This table holds about 650,000 clones, about 95% found once. Sequenced input: naive CD8+ T cells sorted from blood. These receptors came from a woman in her thirties in good health. CDR3s leave out the opening cysteine and the closing phenylalanine or tryptophan.

V gene: TRBV5-4; CDR3 length: 12; J gene: TRBJ1-2; CDR3 protein: ASSLAGGASGYT
V gene: TRBV4-1; CDR3 length: 9; J gene: TRBJ1-1; CDR3 protein: ASSQESEAF
V gene: TRBV28; CDR3 length: 11; J gene: TRBJ1-1; CDR3 protein: ASTPAGGTEAF
V gene: TRBV28; CDR3 length: 11; J gene: TRBJ1-5; CDR3 protein: ASSLWGGQPQH
V gene: TRBV2; CDR3 length: 10; J gene: TRBJ2-1; CDR3 protein: ASSGSRHEQF
V gene: TRBV18; CDR3 length: 16; J gene: TRBJ1-3; CDR3 protein: ASSPSGTGHLSGNTIY
V gene: TRBV7-8; CDR3 length: 15; J gene: TRBJ2-1; CDR3 protein: ASSLGPGEFGSNEQF
V gene: TRBV27; CDR3 length: 13; J gene: TRBJ2-1; CDR3 protein: ASSWGGSSYNEQF
V gene: TRBV4-1; CDR3 length: 15; J gene: TRBJ2-3; CDR3 protein: ASSQEPGLARADTQY
V gene: TRBV7-6; CDR3 length: 12; J gene: TRBJ2-1; CDR3 protein: ASSLAGPYNEQF
V gene: TRBV11-2; CDR3 length: 11; J gene: TRBJ2-1; CDR3 protein: ASSLGTGKEQF
V gene: TRBV7-9; CDR3 length: 11; J gene: TRBJ2-7; CDR3 protein: ASSLELPYEQY
V gene: TRBV9; CDR3 length: 13; J gene: TRBJ2-2; CDR3 protein: ASSQSLGGTGELF
V gene: TRBV27; CDR3 length: 12; J gene: TRBJ2-5; CDR3 protein: ARTSGSGQETQY
V gene: TRBV13; CDR3 length: 13; J gene: TRBJ2-6; CDR3 protein: ASSSLSSGANVLT
V gene: TRBV6-5; CDR3 length: 10; J gene: -; CDR3 protein: ATIGGAYEQY
V gene: TRBV29-1; CDR3 length: 11; J gene: TRBJ2-1; CDR3 protein: SVGLPAYNEQF
V gene: TRBV7-8; CDR3 length: 13; J gene: TRBJ2-7; CDR3 protein: ASSLSRGQGYEQY
V gene: TRBV5-6; CDR3 length: 11; J gene: TRBJ2-2; CDR3 protein: ASSLGYTGELF
V gene: TRBV28; CDR3 length: 13; J gene: TRBJ2-1; CDR3 protein: ATGTSHRHGNEQF
V gene: TRBV7-8; CDR3 length: 11; J gene: TRBJ2-3; CDR3 protein: ASSPFSTDTQY
V gene: TRBV5-5; CDR3 length: 17; J gene: TRBJ2-1; CDR3 protein: ASSKGLAGSDSSYNEQF
V gene: TRBV7-9; CDR3 length: 16; J gene: TRBJ2-1; CDR3 protein: ASNSPEGLAAKYNEQF
V gene: TRBV10-2; CDR3 length: 14; J gene: TRBJ2-1; CDR3 protein: ASSERGLVPKNEQF
V gene: TRBV28; CDR3 length: 16; J gene: TRBJ2-7; CDR3 protein: ASSLSPSRTGDPYEQY
V gene: TRBV2; CDR3 length: 10; J gene: TRBJ2-1; CDR3 protein: AGYDSYNEQF
V gene: TRBV28; CDR3 length: 14; J gene: TRBJ1-3; CDR3 protein: ASRLVSAASGNTIY
V gene: TRBV11-2; CDR3 length: 9; J gene: TRBJ2-2; CDR3 protein: ASSLDGELF
V gene: TRBV14; CDR3 length: 13; J gene: TRBJ2-1; CDR3 protein: ASSRTSGTYNEQF
V gene: TRBV7-9; CDR3 length: 14; J gene: TRBJ2-7; CDR3 protein: ASSPPTGPSSYEQY
V gene: TRBV7-9; CDR3 length: 14; J gene: TRBJ2-2; CDR3 protein: ASSQSPGGGTGELF
V gene: TRBV28; CDR3 length: 9; J gene: TRBJ1-5; CDR3 protein: ASSLTRPQH
V gene: TRBV6-1; CDR3 length: 13; J gene: TRBJ2-7; CDR3 protein: ASSDLRGSSYEQY
V gene: TRBV30; CDR3 length: 12; J gene: TRBJ1-3; CDR3 protein: AWSVFNSGNTIY
V gene: TRBV4-1; CDR3 length: 15; J gene: TRBJ1-1; CDR3 protein: ASRERDRKLANTEAF
V gene: TRBV5-1; CDR3 length: 11; J gene: -; CDR3 protein: ASSGDRVHEQY
V gene: TRBV7-9; CDR3 length: 13; J gene: TRBJ2-1; CDR3 protein: ASNLQGESTNEQF
V gene: TRBV27; CDR3 length: 14; J gene: TRBJ2-7; CDR3 protein: ASSFSVGARNYEQY
V gene: TRBV29-1; CDR3 length: 13; J gene: TRBJ1-1; CDR3 protein: SVEDLREGLVQAF
V gene: TRBV19; CDR3 length: 11; J gene: TRBJ2-5; CDR3 protein: ASSIVGLRDQY
V gene: TRBV21-1; CDR3 length: 16; J gene: TRBJ2-1; CDR3 protein: ASSKGPYGLADSNEQF